The entry below gives a single T cell receptor (beta chain) sequence along with its context. Its antigen is not identified. The data belong to a study of T cell responses to AZD1222 COVID-19 vaccine. Germline V gene sequence: CDR1 SSHAT, CDR2 FNYEAQ (reference sequence). This CDR3 has 15 amino acids. Trimming removed 1 base at V and 2 bases at J, with 9 bases between. Study-wide findings and caveats: Clonal diversity may have been underestimated, and the donors were mostly white British, with more females than males. When two AZD1222 doses had been given, Spike-specific TCR breadth and depth rose. Spike was spanned by vaccine-associated CD4 TCRs, which were dominant at 160-218 and 743-854.

Only in-frame clones appear in the TCRdb table, and some are missing; sequencing was by immunoSEQ multiplex PCR. The repertoire has around 60,000 clones, around 90% of them found once; the top ten carry less than 7%. The TCR originated in an adult who received the MenACWY meningococcal vaccine as a control. Material: peripheral blood, obtained 28 days after the second dose of the MenACWY control vaccine. The rearrangement uses TRBV7-7 and TRBJ2-1, with no clear D. The CDR3 bases are TGTGCCAGCAGCTTAGAGCAAAACGCCTACAATGAGCAGTTCTTC. It specifies CASSLEQNAYNEQFF.